This is a list of T cell receptor beta chains from one sample in a study of glioma-infiltrating T cells after dendritic cell vaccination. Generated by immunoSEQ multiplex PCR, the TCRdb table keeps only in-frame clones and is missing some. The data hold roughly 50,000 clones, with around nine tenths observed a single time. The sequenced sample was blood, obtained after dendritic cell vaccination. The receptors come from a human donor with glioblastoma. Each CDR3 is given without its conserved first and last residue. Fields, in order: V gene, D gene, J gene, CDR3 protein. The D gene is left open where the match is weak.

>TRBV28|NA|TRBJ2-7
ASSPQGSSYEQY
>TRBV29-1|NA|TRBJ2-7
SVGTSSSYEQY
>TRBV21-1|NA|TRBJ1-2
ASSSVGYT
>TRBV4-2|TRBD1|TRBJ2-5
ASSPGQGAETQY
>TRBV9|NA|TRBJ2-7
ASSPGHQSYEQY
>TRBV19|NA|TRBJ2-7
ASNRNPGNEQY
>TRBV18|TRBD2|TRBJ2-7
ASSPHGGGAYEQY
>TRBV10-3|TRBD1|TRBJ2-7
AIRQGTGATTYEQY
>TRBV5-5|TRBD1|TRBJ2-7
ASSPDRVRNEQY
>TRBV13|TRBD1|TRBJ1-2
ASSQGTGGAYYGYT
>TRBV27|NA|TRBJ2-1
ASSAGTRLNEQF
>TRBV29-1|NA|TRBJ1-1
SVLDTMNTEAF
>TRBV6-6|NA|TRBJ2-2
ASIPVVPGELF
>TRBV28|NA|TRBJ1-4
ASSSSRGGREKLF
>TRBV4-2|NA|TRBJ1-1
ASSQGTVMNTEAF
>TRBV4-3|TRBD1|TRBJ2-7
ASSQEQGAMSYEQY
>TRBV28|TRBD1|TRBJ2-5
ASSSWTGYRETQY
>TRBV2|NA|TRBJ1-6
ASSERGLFSYNSPLH
>TRBV27|NA|TRBJ2-1
ASSLQVRDSQF
>TRBV7-6|NA|TRBJ2-5
ASSLGGGAETQY
>TRBV6-5|NA|TRBJ2-5
AGSYTGGVQETQY
>TRBV19|NA|TRBJ2-3
ASMETGPKDTQY
>TRBV28|TRBD2|TRBJ2-7
ASSLGLAGVYEQY
>TRBV28|NA|TRBJ1-2
ASKDGAVNYGYT
>TRBV21-1|NA|TRBJ1-1
ASSKQHRGFEAF
>TRBV18|TRBD1|TRBJ1-2
ASSPGQGVNYGYT
>TRBV10-3|NA|TRBJ2-7
AISESEVYEQY
>TRBV13|TRBD1|TRBJ1-1
ASSSQGGQGGTEAF
>TRBV7-9|NA|TRBJ1-5
ATSPQPQH
>TRBV10-3|TRBD1|TRBJ1-1
AISRDREAF
>TRBV7-2|TRBD1|TRBJ1-2
ASSLGPGQGGGYT
>TRBV10-3|TRBD1|TRBJ1-1
AISAGQEVEAF
>TRBV28|TRBD1|TRBJ1-5
ASSSTNRGQPQH
>TRBV7-2|NA|TRBJ2-1
ASSSTASSGGEQF
>TRBV5-1|NA|TRBJ1-1
ASSGAATLNTEAF
>TRBV19|NA|TRBJ2-3
ASRSGGFTDTQY
>TRBV5-1|TRBD1|TRBJ2-7
ASSTGQGRYEQY
>TRBV5-1|TRBD2|TRBJ2-1
ASRSQQAGGYVEQF
>TRBV7-2|NA|TRBJ2-7
ASSQTEGMGEQY
>TRBV30|TRBD2|TRBJ2-1
AWSGSGNPSYNEQF
>TRBV25-1|TRBD2|TRBJ2-7
ASSESASGKTEQY